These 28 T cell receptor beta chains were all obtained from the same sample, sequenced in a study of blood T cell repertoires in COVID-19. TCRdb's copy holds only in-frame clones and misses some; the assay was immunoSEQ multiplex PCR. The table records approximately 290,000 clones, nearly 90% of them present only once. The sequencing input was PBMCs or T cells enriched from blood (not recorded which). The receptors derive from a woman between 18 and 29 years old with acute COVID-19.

The CDR3: CASSPQRSSGEPQHF. CDR3 coding DNA: TGTGCCAGCTCACCACAGAGGTCTTCGGGTGAGCCCCAGCATTTT. The chain carries TRBV18 and TRBJ1-5; D gene ambiguous. Germline CDR1 and CDR2: KGHSH and LQKENI. Trimming cost V 1 base and J 8 bases, with 15 bases left between them. The CDR3 extends over 15 amino acids.

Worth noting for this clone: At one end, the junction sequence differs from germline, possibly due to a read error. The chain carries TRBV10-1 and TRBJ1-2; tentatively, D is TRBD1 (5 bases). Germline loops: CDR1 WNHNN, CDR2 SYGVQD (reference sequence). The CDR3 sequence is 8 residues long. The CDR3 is CASTRQNF. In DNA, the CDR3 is TGCGCCAGCACACGACAGAACTTC.

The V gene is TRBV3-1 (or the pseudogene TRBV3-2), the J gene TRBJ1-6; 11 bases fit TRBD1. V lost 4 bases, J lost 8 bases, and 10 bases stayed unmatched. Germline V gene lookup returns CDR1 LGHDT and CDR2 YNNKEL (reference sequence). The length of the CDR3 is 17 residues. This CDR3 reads CASSPEQGQGGYSPLHF. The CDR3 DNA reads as TGTGCCAGCAGCCCCGAACAGGGACAGGGGGGTTATTCACCCCTCCACTTT.

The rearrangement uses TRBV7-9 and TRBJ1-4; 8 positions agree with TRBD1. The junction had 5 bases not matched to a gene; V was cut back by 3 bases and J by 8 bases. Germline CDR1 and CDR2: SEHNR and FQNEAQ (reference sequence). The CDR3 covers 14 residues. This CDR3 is CASSFQGAGEKLFF. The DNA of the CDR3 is TGTGCCAGCAGCTTTCAGGGGGCGGGAGAAAAACTGTTTTTT.

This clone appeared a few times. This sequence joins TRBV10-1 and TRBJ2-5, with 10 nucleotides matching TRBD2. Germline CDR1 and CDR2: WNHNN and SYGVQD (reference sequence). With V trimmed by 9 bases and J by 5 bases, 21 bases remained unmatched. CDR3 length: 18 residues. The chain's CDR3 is CARLPLLRSGRAWETQYF. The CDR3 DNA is TGCGCCAGGCTCCCCCTACTAAGAAGCGGGAGGGCCTGGGAGACCCAGTACTTC.

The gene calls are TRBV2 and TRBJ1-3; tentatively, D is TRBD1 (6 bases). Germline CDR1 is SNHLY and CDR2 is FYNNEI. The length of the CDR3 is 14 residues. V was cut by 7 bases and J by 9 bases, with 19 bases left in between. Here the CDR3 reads CASTQREGVVTIYF. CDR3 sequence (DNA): TGTGCCAGCACCCAAAGGGAGGGGGTTGTCACCATATATTTT.

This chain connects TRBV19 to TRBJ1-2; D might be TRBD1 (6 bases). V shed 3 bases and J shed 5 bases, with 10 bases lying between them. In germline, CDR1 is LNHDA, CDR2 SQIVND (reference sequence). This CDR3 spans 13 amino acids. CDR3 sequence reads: CASSISRGYGYTF. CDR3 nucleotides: TGTGCCAGTAGTATTTCCAGGGGATATGGCTACACCTTC.

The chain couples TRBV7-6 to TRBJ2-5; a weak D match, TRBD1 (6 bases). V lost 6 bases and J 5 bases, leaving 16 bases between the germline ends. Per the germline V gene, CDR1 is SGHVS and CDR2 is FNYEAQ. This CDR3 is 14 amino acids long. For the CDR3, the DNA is TGTGCCAGCAGTAGACCTGGGGGCTGGGAGACCCAGTACTTC. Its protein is CASSRPGGWETQYF.

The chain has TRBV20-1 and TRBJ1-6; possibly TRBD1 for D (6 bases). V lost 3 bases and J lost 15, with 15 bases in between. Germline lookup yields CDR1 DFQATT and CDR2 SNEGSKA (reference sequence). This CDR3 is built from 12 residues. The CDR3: CSASPTGPHLHF. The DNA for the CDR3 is TGCAGTGCTAGTCCTACAGGGCCCCACCTCCACTTT.

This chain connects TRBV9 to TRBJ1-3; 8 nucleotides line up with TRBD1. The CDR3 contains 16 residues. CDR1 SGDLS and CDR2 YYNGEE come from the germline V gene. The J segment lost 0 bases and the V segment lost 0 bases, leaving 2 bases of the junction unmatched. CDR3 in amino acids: CASSVAGTGSGNTIYF. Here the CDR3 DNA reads TGTGCCAGCAGCGTAGCGGGGACAGGCTCTGGAAACACCATATATTTT. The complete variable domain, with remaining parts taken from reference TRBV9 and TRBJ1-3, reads DSGVTQTPKHLITATGQRVTLRCSPRSGDLSVYWYQQSLDQGLQFLIQYYNGEERAKGNILERFSAQQFPDLHSELNLSSLELGDSALYFCASSVAGTGSGNTIYFGEGSWLTVV.

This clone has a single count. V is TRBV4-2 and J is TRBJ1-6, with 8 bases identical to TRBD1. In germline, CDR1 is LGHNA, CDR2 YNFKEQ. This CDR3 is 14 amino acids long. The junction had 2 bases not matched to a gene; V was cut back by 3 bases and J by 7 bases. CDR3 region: CASSHGTGNSPLHF. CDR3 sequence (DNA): TGTGCCAGCAGCCATGGGACAGGAAATTCACCCCTCCACTTT.

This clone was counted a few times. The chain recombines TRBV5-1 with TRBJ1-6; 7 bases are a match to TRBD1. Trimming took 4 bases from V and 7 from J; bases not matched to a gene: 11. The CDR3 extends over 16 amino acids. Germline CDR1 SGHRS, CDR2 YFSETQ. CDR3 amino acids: CASSQGQRLLNSPLHF. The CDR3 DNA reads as TGCGCCAGCAGCCAGGGACAGCGACTGTTAAATTCACCCCTCCACTTT.

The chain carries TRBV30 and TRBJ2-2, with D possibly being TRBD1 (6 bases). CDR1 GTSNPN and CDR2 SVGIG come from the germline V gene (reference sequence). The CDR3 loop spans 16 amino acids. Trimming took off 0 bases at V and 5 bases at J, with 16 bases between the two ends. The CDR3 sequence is CAWSVPAGVWTGELFF. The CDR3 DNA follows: TGTGCCTGGAGTGTACCGGCAGGGGTATGGACCGGGGAGCTGTTTTTT.

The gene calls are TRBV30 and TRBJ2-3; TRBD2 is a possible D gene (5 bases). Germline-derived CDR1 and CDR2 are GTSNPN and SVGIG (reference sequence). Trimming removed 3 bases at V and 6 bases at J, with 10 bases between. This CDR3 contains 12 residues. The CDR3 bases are TGTGCCTGGAGCGGGGTTCCGGATACGCAGTATTTT. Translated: CAWSGVPDTQYF.

The CDR3 loop is CASSWGQGSSGANVLTF. The CDR3 coding sequence is TGTGCCAGTAGCTGGGGACAGGGATCCTCTGGGGCCAACGTCCTGACTTTC. The chain has TRBV19 and TRBJ2-6, with 9 bases aligning to TRBD1. Losses at the gene ends were 6 bases for V and 0 bases for J; bases not matched to a gene: 6. Germline V gives CDR1 LNHDA, CDR2 SQIVND (reference sequence). This CDR3 contains 17 residues.

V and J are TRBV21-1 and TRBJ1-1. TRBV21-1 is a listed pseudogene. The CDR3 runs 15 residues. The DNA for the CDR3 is TGTGCCAGCAGCAAATCGAGGGTTTTTGCGTCTGAAGCTTTCTTT. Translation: CASSKSRVFASEAFF.

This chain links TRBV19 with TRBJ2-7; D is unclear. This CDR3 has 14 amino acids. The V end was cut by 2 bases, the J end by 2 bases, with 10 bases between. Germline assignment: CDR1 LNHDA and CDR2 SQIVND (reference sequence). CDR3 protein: CASSIYGEPYEQYF. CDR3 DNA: TGTGCCAGTAGTATATATGGAGAACCCTACGAGCAGTACTTC.

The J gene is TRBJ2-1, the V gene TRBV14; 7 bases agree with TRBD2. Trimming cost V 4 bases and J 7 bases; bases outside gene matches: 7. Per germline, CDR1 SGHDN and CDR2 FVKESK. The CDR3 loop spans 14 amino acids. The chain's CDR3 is CASSPPGRGNEQFF. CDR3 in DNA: TGTGCCAGCAGCCCCCCAGGGCGGGGGAATGAGCAGTTCTTC.

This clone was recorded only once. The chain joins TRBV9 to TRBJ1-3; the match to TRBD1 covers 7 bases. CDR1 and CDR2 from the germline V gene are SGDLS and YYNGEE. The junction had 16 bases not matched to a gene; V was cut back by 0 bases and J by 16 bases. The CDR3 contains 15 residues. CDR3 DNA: TGTGCCAGCAGCGTAGTAAGGGACAGAACTTTCTGGGGGTATTTT. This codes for CASSVVRDRTFWGYF. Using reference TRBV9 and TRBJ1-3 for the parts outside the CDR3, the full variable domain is DSGVTQTPKHLITATGQRVTLRCSPRSGDLSVYWYQQSLDQGLQFLIQYYNGEERAKGNILERFSAQQFPDLHSELNLSSLELGDSALYFCASSVVRDRTFWGYFGEGSWLTVV.

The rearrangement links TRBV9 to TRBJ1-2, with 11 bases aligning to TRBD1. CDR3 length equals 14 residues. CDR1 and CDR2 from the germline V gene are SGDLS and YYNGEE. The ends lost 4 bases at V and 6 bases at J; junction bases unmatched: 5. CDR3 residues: CASSPGDRGNGYTF. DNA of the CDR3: TGTGCCAGCAGCCCCGGGGACAGGGGGAATGGCTACACCTTC.

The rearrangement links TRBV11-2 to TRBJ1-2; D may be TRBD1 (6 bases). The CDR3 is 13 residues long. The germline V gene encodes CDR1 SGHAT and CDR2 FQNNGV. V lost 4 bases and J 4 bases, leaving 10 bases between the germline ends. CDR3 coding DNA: TGTGCCAGCAGCTGGGACACTACCTATGGCTACACCTTC. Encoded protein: CASSWDTTYGYTF.

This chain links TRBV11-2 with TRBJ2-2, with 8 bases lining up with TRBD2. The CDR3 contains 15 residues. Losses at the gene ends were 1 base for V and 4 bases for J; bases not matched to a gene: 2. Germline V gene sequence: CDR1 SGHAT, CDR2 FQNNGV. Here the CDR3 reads CASSLAGRATGELFF. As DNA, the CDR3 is TGTGCCAGCAGCTTAGCCGGGAGGGCCACCGGGGAGCTGTTTTTT.

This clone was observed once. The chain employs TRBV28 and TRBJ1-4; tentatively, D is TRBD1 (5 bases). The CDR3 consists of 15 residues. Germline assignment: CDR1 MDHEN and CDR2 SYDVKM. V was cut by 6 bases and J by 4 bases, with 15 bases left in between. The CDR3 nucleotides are TGTGCCAGCAGCCCCGGAGGGGCGAATAATGAAAAACTGTTTTTT. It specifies CASSPGGANNEKLFF. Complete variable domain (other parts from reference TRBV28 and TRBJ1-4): DVKVTQSSRYLVKRTGEKVFLECVQDMDHENMFWYRQDPGLGLRLIYFSYDVKMKEKGDIPEGYSVSREKKERFSLILESASTNQTSMYLCASSPGGANNEKLFFGSGTQLSVL.

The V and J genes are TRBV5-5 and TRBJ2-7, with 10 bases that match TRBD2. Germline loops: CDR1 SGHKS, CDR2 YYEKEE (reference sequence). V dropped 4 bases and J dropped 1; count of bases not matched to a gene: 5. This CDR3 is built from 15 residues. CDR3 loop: CASSLGLAASYEQYF. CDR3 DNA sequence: TGTGCCAGCAGCCTCGGACTAGCGGCATCCTACGAGCAGTACTTC.

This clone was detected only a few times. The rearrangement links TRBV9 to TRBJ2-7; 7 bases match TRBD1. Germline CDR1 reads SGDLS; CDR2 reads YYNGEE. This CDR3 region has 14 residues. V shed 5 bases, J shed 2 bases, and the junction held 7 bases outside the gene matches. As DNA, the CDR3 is TGTGCCAGCAGTGTCCAGGGACAGACCTACGAGCAGTACTTC. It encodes CASSVQGQTYEQYF.

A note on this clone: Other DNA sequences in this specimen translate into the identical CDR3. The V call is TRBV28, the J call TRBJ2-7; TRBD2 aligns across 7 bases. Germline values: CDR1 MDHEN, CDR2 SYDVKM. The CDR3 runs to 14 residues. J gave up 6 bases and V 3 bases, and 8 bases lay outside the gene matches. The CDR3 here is CASSFLAGAGEQYF. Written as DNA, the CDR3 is TGTGCCAGCAGTTTCCTTGCGGGAGCTGGCGAGCAGTACTTC.

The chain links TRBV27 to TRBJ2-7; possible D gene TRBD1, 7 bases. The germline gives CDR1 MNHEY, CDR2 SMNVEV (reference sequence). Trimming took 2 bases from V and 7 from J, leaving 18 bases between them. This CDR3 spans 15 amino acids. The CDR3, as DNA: TGTGCCAGCAGTTTACTTGACAGGGAGGAGAGGGAGCAGTACTTC. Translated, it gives CASSLLDREEREQYF.

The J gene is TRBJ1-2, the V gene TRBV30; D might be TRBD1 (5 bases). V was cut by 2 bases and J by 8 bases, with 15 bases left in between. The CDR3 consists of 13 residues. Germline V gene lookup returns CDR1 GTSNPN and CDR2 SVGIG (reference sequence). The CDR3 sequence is CAWSPRAIGGYTF. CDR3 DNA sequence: TGTGCCTGGAGTCCCAGGGCGATCGGAGGCTACACCTTC.